This TCR beta chain was recovered during a study of molecular identifiers for immune sequencing clone quantification. TCRdb reprocessed the PCR reads via MiXCR and lists one record per CDR3 protein. In the table there are 250,000 to 350,000 distinct CDR3 sequences, roughly 23% of which are singletons. This CDR3 region has 14 residues. Per germline, CDR1 LGHNA and CDR2 YSLEER. V was cut by 7 bases and J by 4 bases, with 16 bases left in between. This clonotype was seen many times. The clonotype was recovered from a human donor in good health. Some libraries in this study had Jurkat cell RNA spiked in. J is TRBJ1-1 and V is TRBV4-3; perhaps TRBD1 as D (5 bases). Input material: naive CD8+ T cells from blood, with Jurkat cell RNA spiked in. Subset given: FACS-sorted CD8+CD4-CCR7+CD45RA+ naive T cells. CDR3: CASNRQGEGTEAFF. The CDR3 region has the DNA TGCGCCAGCAACCGCCAGGGAGAGGGCACTGAAGCTTTCTTT.